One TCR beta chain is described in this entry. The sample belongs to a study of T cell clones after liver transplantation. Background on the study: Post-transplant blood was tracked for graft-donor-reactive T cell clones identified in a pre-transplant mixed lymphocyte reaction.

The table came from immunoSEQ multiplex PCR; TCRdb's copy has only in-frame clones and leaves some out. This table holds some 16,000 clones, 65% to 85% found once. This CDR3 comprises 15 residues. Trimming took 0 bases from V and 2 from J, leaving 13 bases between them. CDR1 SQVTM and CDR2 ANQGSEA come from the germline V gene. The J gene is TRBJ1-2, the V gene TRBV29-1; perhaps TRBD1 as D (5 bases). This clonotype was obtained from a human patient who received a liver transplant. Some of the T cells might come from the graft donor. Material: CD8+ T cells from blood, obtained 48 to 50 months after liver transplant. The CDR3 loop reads CSVEETGTTNYGYTF. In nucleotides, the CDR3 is TGCAGCGTTGAAGAAACCGGGACGACGAACTATGGCTACACCTTC. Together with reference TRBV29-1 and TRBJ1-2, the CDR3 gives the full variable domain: SAVISQKPSRDICQRGTSLTIQCQVDSQVTMMFWYRQQPGQSLTLIATANQGSEATYESGFVIDKFPISRPNLTFSTLTVSNMSPEDSSIYLCSVEETGTTNYGYTFGSGTRLTVV.